These T cell receptor beta chains were read from a single sample in a study of early T cells in non-severe SARS-CoV-2 infection. TCRdb called the 5' RACE reads again in MiXCR, with one record for every CDR3 protein. The sample includes tens of thousands of distinct CDR3 sequences, 5.5% to 8% seen only once; the top ten take more than 3.5%. The source material was whole blood. These receptors were collected from an adult who was a healthcare worker with PCR-confirmed SARS-CoV-2 infection or an uninfected control (not recorded which). Each CDR3 is given with its conserved first and last residue. D genes are given only for firm matches. A row's size may be missing; if present it is once, few, many or a size class.

v_gene	len	d_gene	abundance	j_gene	CDR3nt	CDR3aa
TRBV20-1	15	NA	many	TRBJ1-1	TGCAGTGCTAGAGCCGGGATAGGGATGTACACTGAAGCTTTCTTT	CSARAGIGMYTEAFF
TRBV28	16	TRBD2	many	TRBJ2-1	TGTGCCAGCAGGCCGCCGGGACTAGCGGGTAACAATGAGCAGTTCTTC	CASRPPGLAGNNEQFF
TRBV12-3/TRBV12-4	11	NA	many	TRBJ2-7	TGTGCCAGCAGTTCCGAATACGAGCAGTACTTC	CASSSEYEQYF
TRBV18	14	NA	NA	TRBJ2-1	TGTGCCAGCTCACCCCTACCCTCCTGCAATGAGCAGTTCTTC	CASSPLPSCNEQFF
TRBV4-1	13	NA	NA	TRBJ1-1	TGCGCCAGCAGCCAGCTAGGGTACACTGAAGCTTTCTTT	CASSQLGYTEAFF
TRBV5-4	14	NA	many	TRBJ2-5	TGTGCCAGCAGCTTGGTGGATAAACAAGAGACCCAGTACTTC	CASSLVDKQETQYF
TRBV9	14	NA	NA	TRBJ2-7	TGTGCCAGCAGCACCCGGTCGGACCCCTACGAGCAGTACTTC	CASSTRSDPYEQYF
TRBV7-9	12	NA	NA	TRBJ2-2	TGTGCCAGCAGCTTAGAGGTCGGGGAGCTGTTTTTT	CASSLEVGELFF
TRBV25-1	15	TRBD2	many	TRBJ2-1	TGTGCCAGCAGTGAAACTAGCGGGAGTTTAGATGAGCAGTTCTTC	CASSETSGSLDEQFF
TRBV7-9	15	TRBD1	NA	TRBJ1-1	TGTGCCAGCAGCTCCCGGACAGGGCTGAACACTGAAGCTTTCTTT	CASSSRTGLNTEAFF